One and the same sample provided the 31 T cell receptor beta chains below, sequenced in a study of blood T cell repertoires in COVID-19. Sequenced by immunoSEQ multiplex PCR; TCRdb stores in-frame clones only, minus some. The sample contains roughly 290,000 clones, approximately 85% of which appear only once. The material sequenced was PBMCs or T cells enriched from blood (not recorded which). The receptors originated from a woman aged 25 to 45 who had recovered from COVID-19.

CDR3 coding DNA: TGTGCCAGCACCCGGGACAGGGCCACCACCGGGGAGCTGTTTTTT. Translating it yields CASTRDRATTGELFF. This chain uses TRBV2 with TRBJ2-2; TRBD1 matches 9 bases. Germline V gives CDR1 SNHLY, CDR2 FYNNEI. This CDR3 is 15 amino acids long. Germline trimming cut 7 bases from V and 4 bases from J; bases unmatched to any gene: 7.

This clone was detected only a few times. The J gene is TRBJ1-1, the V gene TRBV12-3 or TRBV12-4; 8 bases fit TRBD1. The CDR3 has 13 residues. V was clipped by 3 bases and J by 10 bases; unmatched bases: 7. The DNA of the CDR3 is TGTGCCAGCAGTTTCCCGGGACAGGTAGGAGCTTTCTTT. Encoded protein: CASSFPGQVGAFF.

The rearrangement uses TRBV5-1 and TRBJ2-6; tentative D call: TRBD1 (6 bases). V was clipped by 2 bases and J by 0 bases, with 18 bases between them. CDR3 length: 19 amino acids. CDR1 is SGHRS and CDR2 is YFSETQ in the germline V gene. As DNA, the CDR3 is TGCGCCAGCAGCTTAATGACGGGACAACGAATCTCTGGGGCCAACGTCCTGACTTTC. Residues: CASSLMTGQRISGANVLTF.

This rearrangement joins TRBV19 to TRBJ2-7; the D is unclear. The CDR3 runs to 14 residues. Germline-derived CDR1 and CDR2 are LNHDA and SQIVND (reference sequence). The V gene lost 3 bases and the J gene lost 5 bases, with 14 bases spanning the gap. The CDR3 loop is CASSIPWASDEQYF. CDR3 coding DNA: TGTGCCAGTAGTATCCCATGGGCGTCCGACGAGCAGTACTTC.

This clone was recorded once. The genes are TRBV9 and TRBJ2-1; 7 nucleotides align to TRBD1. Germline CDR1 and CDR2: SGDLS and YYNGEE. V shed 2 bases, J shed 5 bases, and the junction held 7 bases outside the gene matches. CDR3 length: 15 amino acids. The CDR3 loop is CASSVRQGVDNEQFF. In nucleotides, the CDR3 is TGTGCCAGCAGCGTCAGACAGGGCGTGGACAATGAGCAGTTCTTC.

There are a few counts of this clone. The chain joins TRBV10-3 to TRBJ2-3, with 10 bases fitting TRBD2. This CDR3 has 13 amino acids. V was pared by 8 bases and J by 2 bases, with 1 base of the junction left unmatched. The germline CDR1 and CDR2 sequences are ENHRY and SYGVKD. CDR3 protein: CAILAGATDTQYF. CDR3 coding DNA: TGTGCCATCCTAGCGGGGGCCACAGATACGCAGTATTTT.

CDR3 protein: CASSAEQAPNEKLFF. CDR3 in DNA: TGTGCCAGCAGTGCAGAACAGGCCCCTAATGAAAAACTGTTTTTT. This chain connects TRBV28 to TRBJ1-4; D perhaps matches TRBD1 (5 bases). The germline V gene encodes CDR1 MDHEN and CDR2 SYDVKM. This CDR3 spans 15 amino acids. The ends were cut back, 5 bases at V and 3 bases at J, with 13 bases in the middle.

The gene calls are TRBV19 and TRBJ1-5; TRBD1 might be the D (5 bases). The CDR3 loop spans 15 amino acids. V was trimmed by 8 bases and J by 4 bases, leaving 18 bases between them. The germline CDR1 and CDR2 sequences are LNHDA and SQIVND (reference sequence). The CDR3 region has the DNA TGTGCCAGTCAAATAACAGGAGAGGCGAATCAGCCCCAGCATTTT. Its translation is CASQITGEANQPQHF. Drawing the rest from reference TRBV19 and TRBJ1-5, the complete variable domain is DGGITQSPKYLFRKEGQNVTLSCEQNLNHDAMYWYRQDPGQGLRLIYYSQIVNDFQKGDIAEGYSVSREKKESFPLTVTSAQKNPTAFYLCASQITGEANQPQHFGDGTRLSIL.

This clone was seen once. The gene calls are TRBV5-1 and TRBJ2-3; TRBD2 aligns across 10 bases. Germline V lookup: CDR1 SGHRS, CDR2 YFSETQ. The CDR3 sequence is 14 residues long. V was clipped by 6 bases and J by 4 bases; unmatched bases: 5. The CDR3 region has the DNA TGCGCCAGCAAAGCGGGAGGGCCCCCAGATACGCAGTATTTT. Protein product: CASKAGGPPDTQYF.

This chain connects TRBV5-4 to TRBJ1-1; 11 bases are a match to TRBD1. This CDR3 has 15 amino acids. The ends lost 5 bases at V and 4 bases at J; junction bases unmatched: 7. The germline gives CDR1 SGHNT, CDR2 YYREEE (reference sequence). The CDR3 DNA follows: TGTGCCAGCAGGCGGACAGGGGGCGAGGGCACTGAAGCTTTCTTT. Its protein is CASRRTGGEGTEAFF.

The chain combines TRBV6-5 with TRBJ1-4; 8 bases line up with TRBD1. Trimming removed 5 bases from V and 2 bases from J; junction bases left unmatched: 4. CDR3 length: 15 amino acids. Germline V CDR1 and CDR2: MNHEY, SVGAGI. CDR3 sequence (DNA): TGTGCCAGCAGTACAAGACAGGGGACTAATGAAAAACTGTTTTTT. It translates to CASSTRQGTNEKLFF.

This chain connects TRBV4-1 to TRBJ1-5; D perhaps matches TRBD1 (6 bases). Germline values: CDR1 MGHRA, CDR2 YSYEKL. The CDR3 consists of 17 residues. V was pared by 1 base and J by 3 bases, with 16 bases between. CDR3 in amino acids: CASSQGGLGLHNQPQHF. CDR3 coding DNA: TGCGCCAGCAGCCAAGGGGGGCTAGGGTTGCACAATCAGCCCCAGCATTTT.

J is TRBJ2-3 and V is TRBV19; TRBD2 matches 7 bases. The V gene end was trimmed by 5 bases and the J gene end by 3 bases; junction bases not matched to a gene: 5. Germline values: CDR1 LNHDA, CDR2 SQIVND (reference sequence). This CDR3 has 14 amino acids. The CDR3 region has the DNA TGTGCCAGTAGTTTCCGGGAGGAGACAGATACGCAGTATTTT. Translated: CASSFREETDTQYF.

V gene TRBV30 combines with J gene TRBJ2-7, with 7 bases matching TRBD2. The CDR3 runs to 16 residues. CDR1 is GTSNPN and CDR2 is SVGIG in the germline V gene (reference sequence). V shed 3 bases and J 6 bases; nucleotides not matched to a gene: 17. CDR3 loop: CAWRPGEGFGWGEQYF. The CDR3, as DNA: TGTGCCTGGAGGCCCGGGGAGGGATTTGGTTGGGGCGAGCAGTACTTC.

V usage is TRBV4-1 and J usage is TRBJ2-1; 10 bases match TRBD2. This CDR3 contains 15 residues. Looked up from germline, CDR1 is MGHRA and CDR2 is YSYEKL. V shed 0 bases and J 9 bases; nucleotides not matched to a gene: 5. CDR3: CASSQDVAGGGEQFF. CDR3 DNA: TGCGCCAGCAGCCAAGATGTAGCGGGAGGAGGTGAGCAGTTCTTC.

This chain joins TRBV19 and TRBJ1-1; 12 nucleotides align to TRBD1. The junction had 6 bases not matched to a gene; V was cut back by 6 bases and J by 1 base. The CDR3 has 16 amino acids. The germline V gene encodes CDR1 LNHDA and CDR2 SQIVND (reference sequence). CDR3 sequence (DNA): TGTGCCAGTAGAGGGACAGGGGGCGGCGGGAACACTGAAGCTTTCTTT. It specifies CASRGTGGGGNTEAFF.

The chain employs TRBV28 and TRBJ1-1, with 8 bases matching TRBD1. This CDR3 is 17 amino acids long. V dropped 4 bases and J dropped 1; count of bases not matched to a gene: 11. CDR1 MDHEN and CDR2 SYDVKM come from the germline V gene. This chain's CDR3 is CASSSGQAGGQNTEAFF. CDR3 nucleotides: TGTGCCAGCAGTTCGGGACAGGCGGGCGGCCAGAACACTGAAGCTTTCTTT.

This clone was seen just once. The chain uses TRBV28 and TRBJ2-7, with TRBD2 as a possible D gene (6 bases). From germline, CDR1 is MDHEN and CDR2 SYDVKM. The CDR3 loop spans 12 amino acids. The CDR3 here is CATRDGLAEQYF. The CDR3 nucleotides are TGTGCTACGCGGGACGGCTTGGCCGAGCAGTACTTC.

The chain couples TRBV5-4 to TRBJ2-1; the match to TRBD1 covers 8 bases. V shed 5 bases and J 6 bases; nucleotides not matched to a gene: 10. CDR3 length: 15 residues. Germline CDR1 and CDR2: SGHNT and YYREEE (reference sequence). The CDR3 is CASSYGTGGTNEQFF. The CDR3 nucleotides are TGTGCCAGCAGTTATGGGACAGGCGGTACCAATGAGCAGTTCTTC. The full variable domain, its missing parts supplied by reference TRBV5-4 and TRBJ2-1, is ETGVTQSPTHLIKTRGQQVTLRCSSQSGHNTVSWYQQALGQGPQFIFQYYREEENGRGNFPPRFSGLQFPNYSSELNVNALELDDSALYLCASSYGTGGTNEQFFGPGTRLTVL.

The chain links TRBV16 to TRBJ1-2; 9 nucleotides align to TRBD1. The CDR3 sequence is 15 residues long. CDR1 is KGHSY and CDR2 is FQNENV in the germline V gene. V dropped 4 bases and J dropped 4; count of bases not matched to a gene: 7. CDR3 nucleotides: TGTGCCAGCAGCCGCGGGGGGACAGGGACCTATGGCTACACCTTC. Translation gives CASSRGGTGTYGYTF.

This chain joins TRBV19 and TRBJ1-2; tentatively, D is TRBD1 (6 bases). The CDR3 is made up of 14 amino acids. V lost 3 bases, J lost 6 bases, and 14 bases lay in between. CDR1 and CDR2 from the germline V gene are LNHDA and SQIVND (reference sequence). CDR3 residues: CASSIIQDRDGYTF. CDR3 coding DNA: TGTGCCAGTAGTATTATTCAGGACAGAGATGGCTACACCTTC.

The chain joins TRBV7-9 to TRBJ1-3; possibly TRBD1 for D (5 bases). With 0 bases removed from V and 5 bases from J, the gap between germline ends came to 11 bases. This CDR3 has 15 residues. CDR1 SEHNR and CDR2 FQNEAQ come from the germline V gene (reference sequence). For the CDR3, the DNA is TGTGCCAGCAGCTTAGCGTGGCAGGGAAGAAACACCATATATTTT. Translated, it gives CASSLAWQGRNTIYF.

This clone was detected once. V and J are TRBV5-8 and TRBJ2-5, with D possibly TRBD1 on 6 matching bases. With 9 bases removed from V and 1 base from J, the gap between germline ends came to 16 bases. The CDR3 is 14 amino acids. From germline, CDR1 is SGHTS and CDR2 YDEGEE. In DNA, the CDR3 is TGTGCCATGCACACCCGACAGGTCCAAGAGACCCAGTACTTC. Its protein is CAMHTRQVQETQYF.

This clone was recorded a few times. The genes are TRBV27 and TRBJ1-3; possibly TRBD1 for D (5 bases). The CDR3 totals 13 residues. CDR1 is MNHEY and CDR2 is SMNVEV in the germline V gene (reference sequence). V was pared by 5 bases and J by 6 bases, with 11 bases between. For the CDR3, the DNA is TGTGCCAGCAGTCCTGGACACAAAAACACCATATATTTT. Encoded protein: CASSPGHKNTIYF.

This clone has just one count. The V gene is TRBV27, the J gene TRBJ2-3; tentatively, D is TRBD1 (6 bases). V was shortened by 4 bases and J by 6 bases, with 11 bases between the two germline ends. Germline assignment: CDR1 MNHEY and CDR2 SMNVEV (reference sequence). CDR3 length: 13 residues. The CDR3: CASSSPGQDTQYF. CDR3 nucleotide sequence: TGTGCCAGCAGTTCTCCTGGACAGGATACGCAGTATTTT.

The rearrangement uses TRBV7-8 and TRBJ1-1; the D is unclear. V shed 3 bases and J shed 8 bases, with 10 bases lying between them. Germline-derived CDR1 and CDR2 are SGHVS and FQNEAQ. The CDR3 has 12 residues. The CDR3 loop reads CASSLEDGEAFF. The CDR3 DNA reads TGTGCCAGCAGCTTGGAGGATGGAGAAGCTTTCTTT.

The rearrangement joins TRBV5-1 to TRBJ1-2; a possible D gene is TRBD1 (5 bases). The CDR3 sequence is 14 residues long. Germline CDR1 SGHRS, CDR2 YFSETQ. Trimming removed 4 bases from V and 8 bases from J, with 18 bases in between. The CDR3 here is CASSPTAPQEGYTF. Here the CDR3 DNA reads TGCGCCAGCAGCCCGACAGCCCCGCAAGAGGGCTACACCTTC.

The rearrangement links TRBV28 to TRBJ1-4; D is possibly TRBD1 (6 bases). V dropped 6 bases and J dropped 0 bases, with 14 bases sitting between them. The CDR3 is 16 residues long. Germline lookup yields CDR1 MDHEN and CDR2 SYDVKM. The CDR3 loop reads CASRFMDSATNEKLFF. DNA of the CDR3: TGTGCCAGCAGATTTATGGACAGCGCAACTAATGAAAAACTGTTTTTT.

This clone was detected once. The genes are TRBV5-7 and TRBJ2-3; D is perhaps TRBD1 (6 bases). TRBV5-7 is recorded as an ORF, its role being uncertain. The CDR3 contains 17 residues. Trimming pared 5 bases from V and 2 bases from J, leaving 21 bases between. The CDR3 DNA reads TGTGCCAGCAGTTTTGAGACAGGATATTACTCCACAGATACGCAGTATTTT. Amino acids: CASSFETGYYSTDTQYF.

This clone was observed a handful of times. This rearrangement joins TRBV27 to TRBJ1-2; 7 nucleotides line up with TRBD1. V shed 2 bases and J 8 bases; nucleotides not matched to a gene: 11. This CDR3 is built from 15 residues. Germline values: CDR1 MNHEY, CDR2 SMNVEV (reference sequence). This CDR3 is CASSLTGTAPKGYTF. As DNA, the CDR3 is TGTGCCAGCAGTTTAACCGGGACAGCGCCTAAAGGCTACACCTTC.

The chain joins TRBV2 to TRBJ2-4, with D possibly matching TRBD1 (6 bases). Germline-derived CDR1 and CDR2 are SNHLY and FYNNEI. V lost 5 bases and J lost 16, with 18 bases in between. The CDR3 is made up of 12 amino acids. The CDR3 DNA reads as TGTGCCAGCAGTCGAATAGACAGGCGCCTATACTTC. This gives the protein CASSRIDRRLYF.